Below, 15 T cell receptor beta chains from the same sample are listed, as sequenced in a study of T cell changes during pregnancy in multiple sclerosis. TCRdb's table, derived via immunoSEQ multiplex PCR, lists solely in-frame clones and lacks some. Counted here are roughly 61,000 clones, around 93% occurring once; the ten biggest clones make up about 1.7%. Sequencing used peripheral blood, obtained after pregnancy. Source of these receptors: a female donor with multiple sclerosis, enrolled in a pregnancy study.

The rearrangement links TRBV27 to TRBJ2-1; D is uncertain. V was cut by 1 base and J by 0 bases, with 7 bases left in between. The CDR3 has 15 residues. The germline V gene encodes CDR1 MNHEY and CDR2 SMNVEV (reference sequence). The CDR3 protein is CASSLFLSSYNEQFF. The CDR3 DNA reads as TGTGCCAGCAGTTTATTCCTGAGCTCCTACAATGAGCAGTTCTTC.

The gene calls are TRBV11-2 and TRBJ2-7; TRBD2 agrees at 10 bases. V lost 5 bases to trimming and J lost 4 bases; unmatched junction nucleotides: 8. CDR1 and CDR2 from the germline V gene are SGHAT and FQNNGV. The CDR3 is made up of 15 amino acids. The CDR3 reads CASSHSSGSGYEQYF. The CDR3, as DNA: TGTGCCAGCAGCCACTCTAGCGGGAGTGGTTACGAGCAGTACTTC.

The chain recombines TRBV7-2 with TRBJ2-7, with 9 bases lining up with TRBD1. V lost 0 bases and J lost 2; bases outside the gene matches: 5. Looked up from germline, CDR1 is SGHTA and CDR2 is FQGNSA. The CDR3 has 16 amino acids. The CDR3 here is CASSLASGTGTYEQYF. The CDR3 DNA is TGTGCCAGCAGCTTAGCCTCCGGGACAGGGACCTACGAGCAGTACTTC.

This chain connects TRBV4-3 to TRBJ2-2, with 8 positions matching TRBD2. The J segment lost 4 bases and the V segment lost 2 bases, leaving 6 bases of the junction unmatched. CDR1 and CDR2 from the germline V gene are LGHNA and YSLEER. The CDR3 sequence is 16 residues long. CDR3 region: CASSQPGGGGTGELFF. The CDR3 coding sequence is TGCGCCAGCAGCCAACCCGGGGGGGGCGGCACCGGGGAGCTGTTTTTT.

This sequence joins TRBV4-3 and TRBJ1-3; D unresolved. V shed 5 bases and J shed 0 bases, with 14 bases lying between them. Germline CDR1 and CDR2: LGHNA and YSLEER. There are 16 residues in the CDR3. CDR3: CASSEATHYSGNTIYF. The DNA of the CDR3 is TGCGCCAGCAGCGAAGCGACACATTACTCTGGAAACACCATATATTTT.

J is TRBJ1-1 and V is TRBV7-9; D might be TRBD1 (5 bases). The length of the CDR3 is 14 residues. Per the germline V gene, CDR1 is SEHNR and CDR2 is FQNEAQ (reference sequence). Trimming shortened V by 1 base and J by 3 bases, and 9 bases separated the two germline ends. The CDR3 region is CASSLGRDHTEAFF. The CDR3, as DNA: TGTGCCAGCAGCTTAGGCAGGGATCACACTGAAGCTTTCTTT.

This clone has only one observation. The chain is built from TRBV5-4 and TRBJ2-7; 7 nucleotides match TRBD2. Germline assignment: CDR1 SGHNT and CDR2 YYREEE (reference sequence). The CDR3 consists of 15 residues. V lost 0 bases and J lost 5; bases outside the gene matches: 8. Here the CDR3 reads CASSLATGRAHEQYF. The CDR3 region has the DNA TGTGCCAGCAGCTTGGCCACTGGGAGGGCCCACGAGCAGTACTTC. The entire variable domain, with the rest obtained from reference TRBV5-4 and TRBJ2-7, is as follows: ETGVTQSPTHLIKTRGQQVTLRCSSQSGHNTVSWYQQALGQGPQFIFQYYREEENGRGNFPPRFSGLQFPNYSSELNVNALELDDSALYLCASSLATGRAHEQYFGPGTRLTVT.

The chain links TRBV27 to TRBJ2-7, with 9 bases lining up with TRBD2. Germline CDR1 MNHEY, CDR2 SMNVEV (reference sequence). The V gene end was trimmed by 1 base and the J gene end by 4 bases; junction bases not matched to a gene: 5. The CDR3 contains 15 residues. The CDR3 region is CASSLWSSGIYEQYF. The CDR3 DNA is TGTGCCAGCAGTTTATGGTCTAGCGGGATTTACGAGCAGTACTTC.

This rearrangement joins TRBV18 to TRBJ2-1; 8 bases line up with TRBD2. The CDR3 spans 14 residues. Germline assignment: CDR1 KGHSH and CDR2 LQKENI. V shed 4 bases, J shed 7 bases, and the junction held 6 bases outside the gene matches. The CDR3 loop reads CASSRTSSGNEQFF. In DNA, the CDR3 is TGTGCCAGCTCACGGACTAGCAGTGGGAATGAGCAGTTCTTC.

This sequence joins TRBV7-3 and TRBJ2-1, with 13 bases lining up with TRBD2. Germline CDR1 SGHTA, CDR2 FQGTGA. The CDR3 sequence is 15 residues long. V shed 5 bases and J 6 bases; nucleotides not matched to a gene: 4. DNA for the CDR3: TGTGCCAGCAGCCCGCGACTAGCGGGGGGCAATGAGCAGTTCTTC. Its protein product is CASSPRLAGGNEQFF.

The CDR3 here is CASSPAGTALYNEQFF. The CDR3 DNA is TGTGCCAGCTCACCTGCCGGGACAGCACTCTACAATGAGCAGTTCTTC. The rearrangement joins TRBV18 to TRBJ2-1, with TRBD1 matching over 7 bases. The CDR3 is 16 amino acids. J gave up 3 bases and V 3 bases, and 8 bases lay outside the gene matches. Germline values: CDR1 KGHSH, CDR2 LQKENI.

As concerns this clone: The CDR3 ends on some other residue instead of the conserved phenylalanine or tryptophan, so this is likely a read error. It is unclear where the CDR3 begins or ends on the DNA, so no DNA is shown, and the CDR3 is as TCRdb lists it. The chain has TRBV6-6 and TRBJ2-7; the table's D gene call, TRBD2, was not cross checked with the DNA. Termini included, the CDR3 measures 12 amino acids. Germline V CDR1 and CDR2: MNHNY, SVGAGI (reference sequence). The chain's CDR3 is CASSYSTDGLAL.

This clone was detected once. The chain links TRBV19 to TRBJ2-2, with 11 bases lining up with TRBD2. The length of the CDR3 is 18 residues. V lost 7 bases, J lost 2 bases, and 12 bases stayed unmatched. Germline CDR1 and CDR2: LNHDA and SQIVND (reference sequence). The CDR3 DNA is TGTGCCAGTAACGCCCGAGGTCTAGCGGGAGGAAACACCGGGGAGCTGTTTTTT. As protein: CASNARGLAGGNTGELFF.

V gene TRBV7-9 combines with J gene TRBJ1-4; 9 nucleotides match TRBD1. After removal of 4 bases from V and 8 bases from J, the junction contained 8 bases not matched to a gene. This CDR3 comprises 15 residues. Germline V lookup: CDR1 SEHNR, CDR2 FQNEAQ (reference sequence). CDR3: CASSSTGTGLEKLFF. The CDR3 DNA follows: TGTGCCAGCAGCTCCACCGGGACAGGGTTGGAAAAACTGTTTTTT.

The rearrangement links TRBV30 to TRBJ2-3, with D possibly TRBD2 on 5 matching bases. CDR3 size: 13 residues. Germline CDR1 reads GTSNPN; CDR2 reads SVGIG (reference sequence). Trimming left V 0 bases short and J 4 bases short, with 8 bases between. The DNA of the CDR3 is TGTGCCTGGAGTGTTGAGAGGGCAGATACGCAGTATTTT. Translating gives CAWSVERADTQYF.